These 12 T cell receptor beta chains originate from one sample sequenced in a study of blood T cell repertoires in COVID-19. TCRdb's table, derived via immunoSEQ multiplex PCR, lists solely in-frame clones and lacks some. This table holds more than 90,000 clones, approximately 85% found once. Sequenced: peripheral blood. These receptors all stem from a human donor in a cohort sampled during active COVID-19.

The chain couples TRBV30 to TRBJ1-1; 7 positions match TRBD1. The CDR3 consists of 14 residues. After removal of 2 bases from V and 3 bases from J, the junction contained 6 bases not matched to a gene. The germline V gene has CDR1 GTSNPN and CDR2 SVGIG (reference sequence). The CDR3 nucleotides are TGTGCCTGGAGTCGGGACAGATTGGACACTGAAGCTTTCTTT. This translates into CAWSRDRLDTEAFF.

CDR3 region: CASSGTPYPPYEQYF. CDR3 DNA: TGTGCCAGCAGCGGGACACCTTATCCCCCCTACGAGCAGTACTTC. This rearrangement joins TRBV6-2 or TRBV6-3 to TRBJ2-7; the D gene is possibly TRBD1 (6 bases). The germline V gene has CDR1 MNHEY and CDR2 SVGEGT. Trimming stripped 6 bases from V and 2 bases from J, with 17 bases between. The CDR3 has 15 residues.

The chain joins TRBV25-1 to TRBJ1-2, with a tentative D call TRBD1 (5 bases). The CDR3 length is 14 residues. Trimming took 2 bases from V and 7 from J, leaving 14 bases between them. The germline CDR1 and CDR2 sequences are MGHDK and SYGVNS. CDR3 bases: TGTGCCAGCAGTGAAGGCCAGGGTGGTCGTGGCTACACCTTC. Translated, it gives CASSEGQGGRGYTF.

The CDR3 here is CASKIARDRGNYGYTF. The CDR3 coding sequence is TGTGCCAGCAAGATCGCAAGGGACAGGGGGAACTATGGCTACACCTTC. This chain connects TRBV27 to TRBJ1-2, with 11 bases fitting TRBD1. This CDR3 has 16 residues. Germline-derived CDR1 and CDR2 are MNHEY and SMNVEV (reference sequence). V lost 7 bases to trimming and J lost 2 bases; unmatched junction nucleotides: 9.

The chain carries TRBV21-1 and TRBJ2-5; no check of the table's D call, TRBD1, against the DNA was made. TRBV21-1 is reported as a pseudogene. The CDR3 covers 15 residues. CDR3 sequence (DNA): TGTGCCAGCAGCAAAAAACAGGGTAGAAGAGAGACCCAGTACTTC. Translating gives CASSKKQGRRETQYF.

This clone was picked up one time. CDR3 coding DNA: TGTGCCAGCAGACCCGGCTCCTACGAGCAGTACTTC. It specifies CASRPGSYEQYF. The chain uses TRBV28 and TRBJ2-7; D gene ambiguous. Trimming removed 6 bases from V and 0 bases from J, with 6 bases in between. Per germline, CDR1 MDHEN and CDR2 SYDVKM. CDR3 length: 12 amino acids. The complete variable domain, with remaining parts taken from reference TRBV28 and TRBJ2-7, reads DVKVTQSSRYLVKRTGEKVFLECVQDMDHENMFWYRQDPGLGLRLIYFSYDVKMKEKGDIPEGYSVSREKKERFSLILESASTNQTSMYLCASRPGSYEQYFGPGTRLTVT.

This sequence joins TRBV3-1 (or the pseudogene TRBV3-2) and TRBJ2-7; D perhaps matches TRBD2 (5 bases). Trimming removed 2 bases from V and 8 bases from J, with 13 bases in between. Germline V gene sequence: CDR1 LGHDT, CDR2 YNNKEL (reference sequence). The length of the CDR3 is 13 residues. The CDR3 coding sequence is TGTGCCAGCAGCCAACAGAGGGAATCCAAGCAGTACTTC. The encoded protein is CASSQQRESKQYF.

The CDR3, as DNA: TGTGCCAGCAGCTCATACCCACTAGCGGGGGGCTCAGATACGCAGTATTTT. This translates into CASSSYPLAGGSDTQYF. The chain links TRBV9 to TRBJ2-3, with 12 positions matching TRBD2. V was pared by 4 bases and J by 4 bases, with 10 bases of the junction left unmatched. The CDR3 runs to 17 residues. The germline gives CDR1 SGDLS, CDR2 YYNGEE.

Worth noting for this clone: The germline gene is not matched at one end of the junction; a read error may be the cause. The V gene is TRBV5-4, the J gene TRBJ2-1, with 11 bases that match TRBD1. Germline lookup yields CDR1 SGHNT and CDR2 YYREEE (reference sequence). The CDR3 covers 14 residues. CDR3 in DNA: TGTGCCAGCAGTTTGGGACAGGGGGAGAGGGAGCAGTTCTTC. It encodes CASSLGQGEREQFF.

J is TRBJ2-1 and V is TRBV2, with 9 nucleotides matching TRBD1. This CDR3 spans 15 amino acids. Trimming took 6 bases from V and 2 from J; bases not matched to a gene: 5. The germline V gene encodes CDR1 SNHLY and CDR2 FYNNEI. This CDR3 is CASSQTGGAYNEQFF. For the CDR3, the DNA is TGTGCCAGCAGCCAAACAGGGGGCGCCTACAATGAGCAGTTCTTC.

V and J are TRBV19 and TRBJ2-5, with 7 bases aligning to TRBD2. V dropped 6 bases and J dropped 1; count of bases not matched to a gene: 8. The CDR3 length is 15 residues. Germline V CDR1 and CDR2: LNHDA, SQIVND (reference sequence). In nucleotides, the CDR3 is TGTGCCAGTAGCATCGGGGGGAGCCCCCAAGAGACCCAGTACTTC. Its translation: CASSIGGSPQETQYF. Together with reference TRBV19 and TRBJ2-5, the CDR3 gives the full variable domain: DGGITQSPKYLFRKEGQNVTLSCEQNLNHDAMYWYRQDPGQGLRLIYYSQIVNDFQKGDIAEGYSVSREKKESFPLTVTSAQKNPTAFYLCASSIGGSPQETQYFGPGTRLLVL.

The V gene is TRBV19, the J gene TRBJ2-7; D perhaps matches TRBD2 (6 bases). Trimming shortened V by 1 base and J by 7 bases, and 14 bases separated the two germline ends. CDR1 is LNHDA, CDR2 SQIVND, per germline (reference sequence). The CDR3 loop spans 14 amino acids. CDR3 sequence reads: CASSIALIAGEQYF. CDR3 bases: TGTGCCAGTAGTATAGCCTTGATCGCGGGGGAGCAGTACTTC.